The clone carrying this T cell receptor (beta chain) was detected once. Original data processing: Researchers report that nucleated cell counts were estimated from reference gene primer amplification. Some clones are missing from TCRdb's copy, which holds only in-frame ones; the method was immunoSEQ multiplex PCR. D and trimming come from the DNA, and the V and J calls and clone size come from that table. The sample lists approximately 300,000 clones; 80% to 90% were seen once. This sample was included in a study of blood T cell repertoires in COVID-19. The wider study: Spain, Italy and the United States supplied samples that represented acute and convalescent COVID-19. PBMCs, B-cell-depleted T cells, or T cells provided the cDNA or gDNA that made up the material.

CDR3 length: 15 amino acids. J was trimmed by 5 bases and V by 6 bases; bases with no gene match: 7. Germline-derived CDR1 and CDR2 are MNHNY and SVGAGI (reference sequence). Sequencing was done on a sample of peripheral blood. The gene calls are TRBV6-6 and TRBJ2-5; TRBD2 aligns across 12 bases. The sequence was obtained from a man in his forties or fifties with active or convalescent COVID-19. The CDR3 spells CASRPSGGAEETQYF. CDR3 nucleotide sequence: TGTGCCAGCAGACCTAGCGGGGGGGCCGAGGAGACCCAGTACTTC.